This T cell receptor (beta chain) was sequenced during a study of cytotoxic CD8 clonotypes in ibrutinib-treated CLL. Study results and limitations: At the start, clonality exceeded age-matched healthy donors and followed circulating CD8+ T-cell counts.

Sequencing was performed with immunoSEQ multiplex PCR; in TCRdb, only in-frame clones are kept and a portion is missing. Here the sample spans about 160,000 clones, 81% being singletons. Concerning this clone itself: Its antigen is undetermined.

The length of the CDR3 is 13 residues. V was trimmed by 3 bases and J by 6 bases, leaving 9 bases between them. The germline CDR1 and CDR2 sequences are SGHTA and FQGNSA. This rearrangement joins TRBV7-2 to TRBJ2-4; no clear D. The specimen was PBMCs, collected after 12 months of ibrutinib treatment. This sequence was found in a human donor with chronic lymphocytic leukemia. The chain's CDR3 is CASSFGEVNIQYF. CDR3 sequence (DNA): TGTGCCAGCAGCTTTGGGGAAGTAAACATTCAGTACTTC.